The present entry profiles one T cell receptor (beta chain) with its context. Its cognate antigen has yet to be identified. No clone much larger than this one lies a single base away; base qualities are absent. This specimen comes from a study of CD8 T cells in Susac syndrome (dated by TCRdb to about 2019). Regarding the study in general: Whether CD8+ T cell activation and differentiation in Susac syndrome was antigen driven was tested using repertoire sequencing. What the study reported, not specific to this receptor: The TCR sequencing and HLA analysis was acknowledged to have included a relatively small number of individuals.

RNA was extracted with the RNeasy kit and roughly 0.45 to 1 ug was reverse transcribed using random hexamers. The immunoSEQ multiplex PCR assay, which covers 54 Vbeta and 13 Jbeta segments, was used to amplify TCR beta CDR3 regions. PCR amplification bias was corrected by using a synthetic template baseline for primer optimization and computational correction. Processing in the source paper ran as follows. Reads were annotated to V, D and J genes per IMGT and analyzed with immunoSEQ Analyzer, keeping only productive sequences. Clonality was calculated as one minus the Shannon entropy normalized by log2 of the number of productive unique sequences. For each patient and control, public and private clones were evaluated within the 100 most prevalent clones. Clones were defined as Susac-specific when absent from the healthy and MS cohorts, from roughly 1,000 published viral clones and from other ImmuneACCESS disease sequences. Starting from the raw public reads, TCRdb applied fastp trimming at Q25, assembled clones with MiXCR and retained in-frame beta chains. Rows matching on CDR3 protein sequence are summarized as one entry with the most common DNA and genes. In this record, the V and J calls reflect TCRdb's handling and not the investigators' own analysis. This sample gives roughly 180,000 distinct CDR3 sequences in total; under 95% of them show up just once. The leading ten clones occupy around 0.097% of the sample.

The germline V gene (reference sequence) yields GTSNPN for CDR1 and SVGIG for CDR2. V and J lose 3 bases and 12 bases, and a span of 18 bases separates them. The CDR3, cysteine through phenylalanine, is 13 amino acids long. The DNA shown is the 39-base CDR3, in frame from base 1. High-throughput TCR beta sequencing profiled peripheral blood CD8+ and CD4+ T cells from healthy donors, Susac syndrome patients and multiple sclerosis patients. Multiple sclerosis controls were treatment-naive patients with stable or active relapsing-remitting disease fulfilling revised McDonald criteria. CD8+ TEMRA cells were enriched by FACS, while bulk CD8+ and CD4+ T cells were purified by magnetic negative isolation. Blood was drawn into EDTA tubes, processed within 24 hours, and PBMCs were isolated by density gradient centrifugation. PBMCs intended for TCR sequencing were cryopreserved in liquid nitrogen and were subsequently thawed in a 37 degrees C water bath. The sorted or isolated CD4+, CD8+ and CD8+ TEMRA cells had a purity of 90% or higher.

This TCR derives from a human donor with multiple sclerosis. The chain joins TRBV30 to TRBJ1-5, with the D gene not confidently named. The sample was CD4+ T cells from PBMCs. The nucleotide sequence is given as TGTGCCTGGAGAGACAAGTCGGTCGGGCACCAGCATTTT. Translated, it gives CAWRDKSVGHQHF.